This T cell receptor (beta chain) was captured in a study of shared clonotypes between healthy human individuals. This clone was seen a few times. Generated by immunoSEQ multiplex PCR, the TCRdb table keeps only in-frame clones and is missing some. The table includes some 1.4 million clones, around 95% detected once. The CDR3 length is 16 residues. The V gene end was trimmed by 3 bases and the J gene end by 3 bases; junction bases not matched to a gene: 6. Germline lookup yields CDR1 MNHNS and CDR2 SASEGT. This TCR derives from a man aged 25 to 40 in good health. Sequencing input: naive CD4+ T cells sorted from blood. The subset was: CD45RA+ positively selected. The chain employs TRBV6-1 and TRBJ2-2; TRBD1 aligns across 8 bases. The CDR3 sequence: CASSEQTGAYTGELFF. The CDR3, as DNA: TGTGCCAGCAGTGAGCAGACAGGGGCTTACACCGGGGAGCTGTTTTTT.